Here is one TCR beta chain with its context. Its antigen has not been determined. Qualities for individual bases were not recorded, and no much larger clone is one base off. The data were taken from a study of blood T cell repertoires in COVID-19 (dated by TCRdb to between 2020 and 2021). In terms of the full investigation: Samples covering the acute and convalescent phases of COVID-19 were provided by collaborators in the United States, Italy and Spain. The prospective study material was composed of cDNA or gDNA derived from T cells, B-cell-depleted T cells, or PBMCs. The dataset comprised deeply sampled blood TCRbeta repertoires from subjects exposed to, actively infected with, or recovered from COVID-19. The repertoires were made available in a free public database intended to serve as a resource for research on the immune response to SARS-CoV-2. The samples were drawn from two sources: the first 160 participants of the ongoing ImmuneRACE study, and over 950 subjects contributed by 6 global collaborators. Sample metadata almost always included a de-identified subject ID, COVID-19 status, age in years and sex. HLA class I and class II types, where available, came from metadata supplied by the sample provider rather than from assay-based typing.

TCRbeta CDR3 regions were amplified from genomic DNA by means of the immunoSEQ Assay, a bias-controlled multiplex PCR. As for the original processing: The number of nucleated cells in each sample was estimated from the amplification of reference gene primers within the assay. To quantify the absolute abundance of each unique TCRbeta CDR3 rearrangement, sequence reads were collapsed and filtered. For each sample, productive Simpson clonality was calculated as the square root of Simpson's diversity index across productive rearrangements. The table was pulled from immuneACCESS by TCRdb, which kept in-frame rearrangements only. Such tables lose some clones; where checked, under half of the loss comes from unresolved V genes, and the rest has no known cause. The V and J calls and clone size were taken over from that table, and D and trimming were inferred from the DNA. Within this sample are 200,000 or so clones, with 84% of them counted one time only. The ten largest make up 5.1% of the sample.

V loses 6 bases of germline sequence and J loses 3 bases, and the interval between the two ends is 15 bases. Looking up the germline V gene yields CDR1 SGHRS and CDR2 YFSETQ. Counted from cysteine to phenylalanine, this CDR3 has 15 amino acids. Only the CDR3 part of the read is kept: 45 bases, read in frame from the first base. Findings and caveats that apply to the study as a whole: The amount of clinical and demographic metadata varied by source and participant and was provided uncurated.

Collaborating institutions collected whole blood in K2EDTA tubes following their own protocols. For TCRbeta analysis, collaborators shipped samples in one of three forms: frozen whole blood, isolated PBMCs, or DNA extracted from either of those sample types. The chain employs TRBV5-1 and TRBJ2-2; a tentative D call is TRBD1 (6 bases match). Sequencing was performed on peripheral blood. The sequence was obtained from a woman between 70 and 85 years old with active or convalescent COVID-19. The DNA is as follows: TGCGCCAGCACCGGGACACCTTCGTACACCGGGGAGCTGTTTTTT. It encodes CASTGTPSYTGELFF. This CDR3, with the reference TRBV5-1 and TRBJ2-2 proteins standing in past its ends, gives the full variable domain KAGVTQTPRYLIKTRGQQVTLSCSPISGHRSVSWYQQTPGQGLQFLFEYFSETQRNKGNFPGRFSGRQFSNSRSEMNVSTLELGDSALYLCASTGTPSYTGELFFGEGSRLTVL.